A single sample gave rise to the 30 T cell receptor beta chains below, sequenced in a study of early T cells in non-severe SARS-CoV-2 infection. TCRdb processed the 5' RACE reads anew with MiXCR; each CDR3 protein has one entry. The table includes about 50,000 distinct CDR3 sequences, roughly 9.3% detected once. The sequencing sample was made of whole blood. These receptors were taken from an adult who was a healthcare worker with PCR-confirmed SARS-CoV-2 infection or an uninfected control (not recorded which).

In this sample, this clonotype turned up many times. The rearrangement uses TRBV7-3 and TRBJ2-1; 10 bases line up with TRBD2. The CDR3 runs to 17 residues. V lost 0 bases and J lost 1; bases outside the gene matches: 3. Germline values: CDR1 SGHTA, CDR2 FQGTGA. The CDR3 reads CASSLTISGRSYNEQFF. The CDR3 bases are TGTGCCAGCAGCTTAACGATTAGCGGGAGGTCCTACAATGAGCAGTTCTTC.

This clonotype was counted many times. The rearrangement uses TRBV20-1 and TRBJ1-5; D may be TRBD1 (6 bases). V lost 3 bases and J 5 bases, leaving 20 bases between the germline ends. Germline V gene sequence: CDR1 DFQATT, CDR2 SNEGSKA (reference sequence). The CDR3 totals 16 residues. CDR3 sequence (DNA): TGCAGTGCTAGGATGCCGGGACATGGGGTGCATCAGCCCCAGCATTTT. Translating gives CSARMPGHGVHQPQHF.

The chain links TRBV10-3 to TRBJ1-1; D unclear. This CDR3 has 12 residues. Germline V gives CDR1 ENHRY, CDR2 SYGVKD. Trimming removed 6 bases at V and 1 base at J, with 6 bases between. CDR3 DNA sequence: TGTGCCATCAGAAACCAGAACACTGAAGCTTTCTTT. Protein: CAIRNQNTEAFF.

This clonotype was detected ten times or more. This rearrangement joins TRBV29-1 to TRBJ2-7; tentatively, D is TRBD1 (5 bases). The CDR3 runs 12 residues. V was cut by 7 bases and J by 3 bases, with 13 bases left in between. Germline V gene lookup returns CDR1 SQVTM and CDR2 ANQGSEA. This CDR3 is CSALDSYYEQYF. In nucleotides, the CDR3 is TGCAGCGCGTTAGACAGTTACTACGAGCAGTACTTC.

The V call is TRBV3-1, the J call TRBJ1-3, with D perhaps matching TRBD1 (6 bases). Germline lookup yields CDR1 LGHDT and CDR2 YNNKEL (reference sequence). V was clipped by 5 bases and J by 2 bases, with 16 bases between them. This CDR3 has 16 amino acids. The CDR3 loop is CASSRTAGNPGNTIYF. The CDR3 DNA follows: TGTGCCAGCAGCAGGACAGCCGGGAATCCTGGAAACACCATATATTTT.

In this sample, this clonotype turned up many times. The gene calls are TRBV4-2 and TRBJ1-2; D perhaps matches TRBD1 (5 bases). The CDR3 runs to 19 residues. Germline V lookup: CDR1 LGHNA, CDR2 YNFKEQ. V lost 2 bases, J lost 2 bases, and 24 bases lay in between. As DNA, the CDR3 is TGTGCCAGCAGCCAACTTGGTGGTGGAGAGGGACGGATGAACTATGGCTACACCTTC. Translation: CASSQLGGGEGRMNYGYTF.

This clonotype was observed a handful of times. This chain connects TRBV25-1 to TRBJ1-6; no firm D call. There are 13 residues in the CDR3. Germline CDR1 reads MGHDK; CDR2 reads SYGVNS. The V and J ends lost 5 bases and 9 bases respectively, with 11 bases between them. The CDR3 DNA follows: TGTGCCAGCAGTAGGGCCCTTGTTTCACCCCTCCACTTT. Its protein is CASSRALVSPLHF.

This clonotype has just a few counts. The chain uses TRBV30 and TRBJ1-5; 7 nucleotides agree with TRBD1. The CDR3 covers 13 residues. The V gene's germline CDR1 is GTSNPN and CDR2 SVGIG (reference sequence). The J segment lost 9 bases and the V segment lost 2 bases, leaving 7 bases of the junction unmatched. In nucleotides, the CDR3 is TGTGCCTGGAGTCCACAGGGGTTTAGGCCCCAGCATTTT. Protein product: CAWSPQGFRPQHF.

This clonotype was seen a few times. The CDR3 bases are TGCGCCAGCAGCTTGACATCTAGCGGGCGCACAGATACGCAGTATTTT. This encodes CASSLTSSGRTDTQYF. This chain connects TRBV5-1 to TRBJ2-3; 8 bases are a match to TRBD2. The CDR3 has 16 residues. The V segment lost 1 base and the J segment 1 base; nucleotides outside the gene matches: 5. From germline, CDR1 is SGHRS and CDR2 YFSETQ.

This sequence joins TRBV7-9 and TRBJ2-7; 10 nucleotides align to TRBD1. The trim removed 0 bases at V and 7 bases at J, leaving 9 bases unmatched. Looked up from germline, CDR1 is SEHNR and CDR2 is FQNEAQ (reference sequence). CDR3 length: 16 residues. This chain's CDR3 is CASSLAGQGLYREQYF. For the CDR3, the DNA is TGTGCCAGCAGCTTAGCGGGACAGGGGCTTTATCGGGAGCAGTACTTC.

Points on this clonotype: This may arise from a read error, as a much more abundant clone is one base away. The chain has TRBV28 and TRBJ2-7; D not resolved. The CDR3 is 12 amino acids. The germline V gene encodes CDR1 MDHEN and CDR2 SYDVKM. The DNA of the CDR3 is TGTGCCAGCAGCTCCCCCGTGGACGAGCAGCACTTC. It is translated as CASSSPVDEQHF.

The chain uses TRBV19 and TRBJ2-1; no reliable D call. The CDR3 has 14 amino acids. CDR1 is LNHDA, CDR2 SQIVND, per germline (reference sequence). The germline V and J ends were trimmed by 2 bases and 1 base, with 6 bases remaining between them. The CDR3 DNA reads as TGTGCCAGTAGTATATCCCTATCCTACAATGAGCAGTTCTTC. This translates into CASSISLSYNEQFF.

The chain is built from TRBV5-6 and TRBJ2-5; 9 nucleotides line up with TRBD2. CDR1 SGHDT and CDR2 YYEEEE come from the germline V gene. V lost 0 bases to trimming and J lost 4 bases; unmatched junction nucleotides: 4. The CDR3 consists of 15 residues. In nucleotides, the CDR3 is TGTGCCAGCAGCTTGGGACTAGCGGATTTAGAGACCCAGTACTTC. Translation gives CASSLGLADLETQYF.

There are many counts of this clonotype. CDR3 amino acids: CASSQDGRDGEQFF. In DNA form, the CDR3 reads TGTGCCAGCAGCCAGGACGGACGGGATGGTGAGCAGTTCTTC. The gene calls are TRBV7-9 and TRBJ2-1, with a weak D call TRBD2 (5 bases). The CDR3 loop spans 14 amino acids. From germline, CDR1 is SEHNR and CDR2 FQNEAQ (reference sequence). V was trimmed by 5 bases and J by 9 bases, leaving 17 bases between them.

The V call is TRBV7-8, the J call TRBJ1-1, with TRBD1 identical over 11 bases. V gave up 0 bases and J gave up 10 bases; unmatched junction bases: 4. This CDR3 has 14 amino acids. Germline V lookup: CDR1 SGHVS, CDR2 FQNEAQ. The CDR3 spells CASSLARTGGIAFF. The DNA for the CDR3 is TGTGCCAGCAGCTTAGCGAGGACAGGGGGCATAGCTTTCTTT.

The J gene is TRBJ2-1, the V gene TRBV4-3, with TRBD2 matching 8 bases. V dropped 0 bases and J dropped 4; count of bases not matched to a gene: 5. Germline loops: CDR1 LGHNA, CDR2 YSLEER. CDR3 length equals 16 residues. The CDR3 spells CASSQETSGAYNEQFF. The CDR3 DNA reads TGCGCCAGCAGCCAAGAAACTAGCGGAGCTTACAATGAGCAGTTCTTC.

CDR3 sequence reads: CSARTSGRAGTGELFF. The CDR3 DNA is TGCAGTGCTCGGACTAGCGGGAGGGCCGGTACCGGGGAGCTGTTTTTT. The rearrangement links TRBV20-1 to TRBJ2-2; 15 positions match TRBD2. Germline-derived CDR1 and CDR2 are DFQATT and SNEGSKA (reference sequence). The CDR3 is made up of 16 amino acids. Trimming removed 5 bases from V and 5 bases from J; junction bases left unmatched: 6.

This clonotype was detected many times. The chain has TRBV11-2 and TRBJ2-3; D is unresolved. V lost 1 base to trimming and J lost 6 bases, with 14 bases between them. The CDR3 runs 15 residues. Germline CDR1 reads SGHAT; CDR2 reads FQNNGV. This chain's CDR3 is CASSLGVGPRDTQYF. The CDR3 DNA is TGTGCCAGCAGCTTAGGGGTAGGGCCGAGGGATACGCAGTATTTT.

CDR3 in amino acids: CASSLRQRTSGHEQFF. DNA for the CDR3: TGTGCCAGCAGCCTCAGACAGAGAACTAGCGGGCATGAGCAGTTCTTC. The V and J genes are TRBV12-3 or TRBV12-4 and TRBJ2-1; 9 bases fit TRBD2. V was pared by 6 bases and J by 8 bases, with 14 bases of the junction left unmatched. The CDR3 runs 16 residues.

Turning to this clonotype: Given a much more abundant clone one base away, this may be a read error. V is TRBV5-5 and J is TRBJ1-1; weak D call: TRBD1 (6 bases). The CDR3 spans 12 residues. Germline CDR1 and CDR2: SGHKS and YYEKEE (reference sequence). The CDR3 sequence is CASSSAGAEVFF. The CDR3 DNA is TGTGCCAGCAGCTCTGCAGGGGCTGAAGTTTTCTTT.

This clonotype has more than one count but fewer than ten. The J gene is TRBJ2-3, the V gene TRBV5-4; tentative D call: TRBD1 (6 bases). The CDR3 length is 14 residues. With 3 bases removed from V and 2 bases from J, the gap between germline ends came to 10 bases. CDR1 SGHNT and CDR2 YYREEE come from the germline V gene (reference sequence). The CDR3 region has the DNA TGTGCCAGCAGCTGGGGGACACACACAGATACGCAGTATTTT. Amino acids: CASSWGTHTDTQYF.

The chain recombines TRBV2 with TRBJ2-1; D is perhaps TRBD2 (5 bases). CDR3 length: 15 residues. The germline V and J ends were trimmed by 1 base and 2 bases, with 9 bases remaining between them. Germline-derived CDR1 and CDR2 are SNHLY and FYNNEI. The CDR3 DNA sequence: TGTGCCAGCAGTGAAGGCGGAGGAGCCTACAATGAGCAGTTCTTC. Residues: CASSEGGGAYNEQFF.

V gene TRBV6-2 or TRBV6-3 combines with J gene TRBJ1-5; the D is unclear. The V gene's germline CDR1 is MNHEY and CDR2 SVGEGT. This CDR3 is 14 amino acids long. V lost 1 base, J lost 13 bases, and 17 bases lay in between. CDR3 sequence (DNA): TGTGCCAGCAGTTACTTGGCAGACAATCAGCTGCAGCATTTT. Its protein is CASSYLADNQLQHF.

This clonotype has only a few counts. The CDR3 loop reads CSARRASGAGGPGELFF. Here the CDR3 DNA reads TGCAGTGCTAGACGCGCTTCGGGTGCGGGAGGACCCGGGGAGCTGTTTTTT. This chain connects TRBV20-1 to TRBJ2-2; 8 bases match TRBD2. V dropped 2 bases and J dropped 6; count of bases not matched to a gene: 14. The CDR3 consists of 17 residues. The germline gives CDR1 DFQATT, CDR2 SNEGSKA (reference sequence).

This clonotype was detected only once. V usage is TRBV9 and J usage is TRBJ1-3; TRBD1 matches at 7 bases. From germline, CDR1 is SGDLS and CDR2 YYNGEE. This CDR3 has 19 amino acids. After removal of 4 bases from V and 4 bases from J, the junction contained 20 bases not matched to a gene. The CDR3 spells CASSPSGRTGQRLGNTIYF. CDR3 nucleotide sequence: TGTGCCAGCAGCCCTAGTGGCCGAACGGGACAGAGATTAGGAAACACCATATATTTT.

CDR3: CASSFSRVFLNTEAFF. In DNA form, the CDR3 reads TGTGCCAGCAGTTTTTCCAGGGTTTTTCTGAACACTGAAGCTTTCTTT. The chain employs TRBV2 and TRBJ1-1, with a tentative D call TRBD1 (5 bases). The CDR3 is made up of 16 amino acids. Germline CDR1 and CDR2: SNHLY and FYNNEI. V was clipped by 5 bases and J by 0 bases, with 16 bases between them. Looking up the rest from reference TRBV2 and TRBJ1-1 gives the full variable domain: EPEVTQTPSHQVTQMGQEVILRCVPISNHLYFYWYRQILGQKVEFLVSFYNNEISEKSEIFDDQFSVERPDGSNFTLKIRSTKLEDSAMYFCASSFSRVFLNTEAFFGQGTRLTVV.

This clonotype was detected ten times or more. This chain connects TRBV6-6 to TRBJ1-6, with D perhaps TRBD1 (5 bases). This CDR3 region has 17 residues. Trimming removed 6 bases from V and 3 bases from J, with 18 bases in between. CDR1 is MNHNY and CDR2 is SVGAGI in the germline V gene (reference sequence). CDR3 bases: TGTGCCAGCAGCACCCGGGACCCTATGATCTATAATTCACCCCTCCACTTT. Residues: CASSTRDPMIYNSPLHF.

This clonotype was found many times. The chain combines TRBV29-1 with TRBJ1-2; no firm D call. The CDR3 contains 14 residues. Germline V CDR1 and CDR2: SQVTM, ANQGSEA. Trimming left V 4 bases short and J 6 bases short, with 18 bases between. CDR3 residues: CSVVFWASTDGYTF. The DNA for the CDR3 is TGCAGCGTTGTATTTTGGGCGAGTACTGATGGCTACACCTTC. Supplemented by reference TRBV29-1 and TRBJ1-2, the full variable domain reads SAVISQKPSRDICQRGTSLTIQCQVDSQVTMMFWYRQQPGQSLTLIATANQGSEATYESGFVIDKFPISRPNLTFSTLTVSNMSPEDSSIYLCSVVFWASTDGYTFGSGTRLTVV.

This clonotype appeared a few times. This CDR3 is CATSLLGRGRGGEQFF. CDR3 DNA sequence: TGTGCCACCAGCCTCCTAGGCCGCGGGAGGGGGGGTGAGCAGTTCTTC. V usage is TRBV15 and J usage is TRBJ2-1, with TRBD2 identical over 9 bases. The CDR3 consists of 16 residues. The J segment lost 9 bases and the V segment lost 5 bases, leaving 14 bases of the junction unmatched. CDR1 LNHNV and CDR2 YYDKDF come from the germline V gene (reference sequence).

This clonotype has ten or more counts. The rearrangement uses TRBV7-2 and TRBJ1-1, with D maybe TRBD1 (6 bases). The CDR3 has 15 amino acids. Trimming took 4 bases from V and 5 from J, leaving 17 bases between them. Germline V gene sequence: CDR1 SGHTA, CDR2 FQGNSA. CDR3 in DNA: TGTGCCAGCAGCTCTCCGGAGGGGGTGCGGACTGAAGCTTTCTTT. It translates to CASSSPEGVRTEAFF.